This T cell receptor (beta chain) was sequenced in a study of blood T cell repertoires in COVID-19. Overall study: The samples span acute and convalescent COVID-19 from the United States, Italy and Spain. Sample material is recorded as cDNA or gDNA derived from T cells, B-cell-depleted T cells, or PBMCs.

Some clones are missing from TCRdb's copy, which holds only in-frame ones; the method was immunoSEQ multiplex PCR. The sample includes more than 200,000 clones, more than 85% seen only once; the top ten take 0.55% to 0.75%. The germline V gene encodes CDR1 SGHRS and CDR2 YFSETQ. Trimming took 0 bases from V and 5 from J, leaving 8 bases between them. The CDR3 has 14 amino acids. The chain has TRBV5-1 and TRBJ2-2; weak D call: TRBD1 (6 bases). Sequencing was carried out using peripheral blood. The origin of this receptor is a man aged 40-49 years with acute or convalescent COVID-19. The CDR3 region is CASSLGGRTGELFF. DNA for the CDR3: TGCGCCAGCAGCTTGGGGGGGCGGACCGGGGAGCTGTTTTTT.